This T cell receptor (beta chain) came from a study of T cell responses to AZD1222 COVID-19 vaccine. Study findings and constraints: Most donors were white British, females outnumbered males, and clonal diversity was possibly underestimated. Once two AZD1222 doses were given, Spike-specific TCR breadth and depth went up.

TCRdb's copy holds only in-frame clones and misses some; the assay was immunoSEQ multiplex PCR. The sample has 120,000 or so clones, about 85% seen once. Turning to this clone: Antigen specificity is unknown.

This receptor was taken from an adult in good health. The sequencing here drew on peripheral blood, taken on day 0 of AZD1222 vaccination.

The CDR3 spells CSVISRLGHIQYF. The DNA of the CDR3 is TGCAGCGTTATAAGCCGATTGGGGCACATTCAGTACTTC. The gene calls are TRBV29-1 and TRBJ2-4; weak D call: TRBD1 (5 bases). The CDR3 loop spans 13 amino acids. V lost 5 bases and J lost 8, with 16 bases in between. Germline lookup yields CDR1 SQVTM and CDR2 ANQGSEA.